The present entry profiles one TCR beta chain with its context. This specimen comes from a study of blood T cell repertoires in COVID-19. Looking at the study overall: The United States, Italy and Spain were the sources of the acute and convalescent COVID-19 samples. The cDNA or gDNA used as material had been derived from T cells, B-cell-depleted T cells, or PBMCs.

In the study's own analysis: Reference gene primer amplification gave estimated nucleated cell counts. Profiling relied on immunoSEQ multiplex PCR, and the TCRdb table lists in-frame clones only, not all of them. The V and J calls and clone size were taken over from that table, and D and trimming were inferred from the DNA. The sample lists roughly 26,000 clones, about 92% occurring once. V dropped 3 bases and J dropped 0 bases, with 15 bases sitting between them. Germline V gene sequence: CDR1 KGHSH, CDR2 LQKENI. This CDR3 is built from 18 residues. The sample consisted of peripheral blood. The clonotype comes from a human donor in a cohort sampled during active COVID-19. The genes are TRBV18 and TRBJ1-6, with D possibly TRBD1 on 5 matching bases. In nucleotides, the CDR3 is TGTGCCAGCTCACCGGTCTCAGGGAAAAGCTCCTATAATTCACCCCTCCACTTT. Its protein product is CASSPVSGKSSYNSPLHF.